Below are 26 T cell receptor beta chains sequenced from a single sample in a study of blood T cell repertoires in COVID-19. TCRdb keeps only in-frame clones here, not all; method: immunoSEQ multiplex PCR. Among about 190,000 clones listed, roughly 81% were seen once. Specimen: peripheral blood. These receptors were taken from a woman between 70 and 85 years old with active or convalescent COVID-19.

The J gene is TRBJ2-1, the V gene TRBV5-1; D is possibly TRBD2 (5 bases). This CDR3 is built from 14 residues. V gave up 2 bases and J gave up 4 bases, with 10 bases separating them. Germline-derived CDR1 and CDR2 are SGHRS and YFSETQ. In nucleotides, the CDR3 is TGCGCCAGCAGCTTCGCGACTACTTACAATGAGCAGTTCTTC. Amino acid sequence: CASSFATTYNEQFF.

A few counts support this clone. Here the CDR3 DNA reads TGTGCCACCAGCAGACCTACTACCTACTCCTACAATGAGCAGTTCTTC. Protein sequence: CATSRPTTYSYNEQFF. This chain connects TRBV15 to TRBJ2-1, with no clear D. CDR1 and CDR2 (germline): LNHNV, YYDKDF (reference sequence). This CDR3 has 16 residues. With 2 bases removed from V and 0 bases from J, the gap between germline ends came to 11 bases.

The rearrangement uses TRBV24-1 and TRBJ2-2; TRBD1 matches at 9 bases. The CDR3 has 15 residues. CDR1 KGHDR and CDR2 SFDVKD come from the germline V gene. The V and J ends lost 4 bases and 7 bases, in that order; junction bases with no gene match: 6. CDR3 region: CATSDRDREVGELFF. CDR3 DNA sequence: TGTGCCACCAGTGACCGGGACAGGGAAGTCGGGGAGCTGTTTTTT.

The rearrangement links TRBV10-3 to TRBJ2-1, with 7 bases fitting TRBD2. The CDR3 contains 13 residues. J was trimmed by 9 bases and V by 0 bases; bases with no gene match: 2. Germline assignment: CDR1 ENHRY and CDR2 SYGVKD. CDR3 in DNA: TGTGCCATCAGTGAGTCCCGCGGGAGTGAGCAGTTCTTC. It specifies CAISESRGSEQFF.

CDR3 DNA sequence: TGTGCCAGCAGTCCCAGGGCGGACGGAAACACCATATATTTT. Translated, it gives CASSPRADGNTIYF. The rearrangement uses TRBV2 and TRBJ1-3, with a tentative D call TRBD1 (5 bases). Germline lookup yields CDR1 SNHLY and CDR2 FYNNEI. This CDR3 spans 14 amino acids. The V end was cut by 5 bases, the J end by 4 bases, with 12 bases between.

Only a few counts were recorded for this clone. The V and J genes are TRBV5-1 and TRBJ1-2, with TRBD1 identical over 7 bases. J was trimmed by 0 bases and V by 8 bases; bases with no gene match: 7. The CDR3 length is 14 residues. Germline values: CDR1 SGHRS, CDR2 YFSETQ. CDR3 amino acids: CARLTGSANYGYTF. CDR3 in DNA: TGCGCCAGACTGACAGGGTCGGCTAACTATGGCTACACCTTC.

The chain joins TRBV6-1 to TRBJ1-5, with 9 nucleotides matching TRBD1. Germline V gene lookup returns CDR1 MNHNS and CDR2 SASEGT. This CDR3 is built from 16 residues. With V trimmed by 4 bases and J by 7 bases, 11 bases remained unmatched. This CDR3 reads CASSAPAGTGYQPQHF. The DNA for the CDR3 is TGTGCCAGCAGTGCGCCGGCCGGGACAGGGTACCAGCCCCAGCATTTT.

V is TRBV6-1 and J is TRBJ1-3, with D uncertain. CDR1 and CDR2 from the germline V gene are MNHNS and SASEGT. This CDR3 contains 17 residues. Trimming removed 1 base at V and 0 bases at J, with 13 bases between. The CDR3 coding sequence is TGTGCCAGCAGTGAAGGGCCTCAACAGCTCTCTGGAAACACCATATATTTT. It translates to CASSEGPQQLSGNTIYF.

The chain uses TRBV27 and TRBJ2-5; TRBD1 matches 12 bases. Germline lookup yields CDR1 MNHEY and CDR2 SMNVEV (reference sequence). The CDR3 totals 12 residues. Trimming removed 10 bases from V and 8 bases from J; junction bases left unmatched: 5. DNA of the CDR3: TGTGCCACCTGGGACAGGGGGCTCACCCAGTACTTC. Its protein product is CATWDRGLTQYF.

The chain couples TRBV3-1 (or the pseudogene TRBV3-2) to TRBJ2-2; TRBD1 aligns across 7 bases. V dropped 4 bases and J dropped 0; count of bases not matched to a gene: 8. The germline V gene encodes CDR1 LGHDT and CDR2 YNNKEL (reference sequence). The CDR3 extends over 17 amino acids. Written as DNA, the CDR3 is TGTGCCAGCAGCCGAAAGACCGGGACAGCGAACACCGGGGAGCTGTTTTTT. Its translation is CASSRKTGTANTGELFF.

This chain connects TRBV6-4 to TRBJ1-3; no definite D call. The germline gives CDR1 MRHNA, CDR2 SNTAGT. CDR3 length equals 16 residues. The germline V and J ends were trimmed by 0 bases and 4 bases, with 13 bases remaining between them. This CDR3 reads CASSDSVSVEGNTIYF. In DNA form, the CDR3 reads TGTGCCAGCAGTGACTCGGTTTCGGTAGAAGGAAACACCATATATTTT.

The J gene is TRBJ2-2, the V gene TRBV6-5, with D unclear. V was trimmed by 0 bases and J by 4 bases, leaving 6 bases between them. The CDR3 extends over 14 amino acids. Per the germline V gene, CDR1 is MNHEY and CDR2 is SVGAGI. Written as DNA, the CDR3 is TGTGCCAGCAGTTACTCGGGCCGCACCGGGGAGCTGTTTTTT. Translating gives CASSYSGRTGELFF.

This chain joins TRBV4-1 and TRBJ2-6, with unresolved D. V gave up 7 bases and J gave up 0 bases, with 10 bases separating them. The germline CDR1 and CDR2 sequences are MGHRA and YSYEKL. The CDR3 extends over 15 amino acids. CDR3 region: CASTLTPSGANVLTF. CDR3 nucleotide sequence: TGCGCCAGCACTCTCACTCCCTCTGGGGCCAACGTCCTGACTTTC.

The chain uses TRBV5-1 and TRBJ1-1; 8 positions agree with TRBD1. The germline CDR1 and CDR2 sequences are SGHRS and YFSETQ. The CDR3 loop spans 15 amino acids. V was pared by 3 bases and J by 4 bases, with 8 bases of the junction left unmatched. CDR3 sequence (DNA): TGCGCCAGCAGCTCAACCGGACAGGGCGTCACTGAAGCTTTCTTT. Amino acid sequence: CASSSTGQGVTEAFF.

The chain couples TRBV9 to TRBJ1-4; 7 nucleotides line up with TRBD1. CDR1 SGDLS and CDR2 YYNGEE come from the germline V gene. This CDR3 region has 15 residues. Unmatched junction bases numbered 1, after V lost 0 bases and J lost 2 bases. The CDR3 is CASSVGQGTNEKLFF. In DNA form, the CDR3 reads TGTGCCAGCAGCGTAGGACAGGGTACTAATGAAAAACTGTTTTTT.

This clone was seen just once. The J gene is TRBJ2-7, the V gene TRBV27; 9 bases align to TRBD1. The CDR3 has 12 residues. The trim removed 8 bases at V and 6 bases at J, leaving 5 bases unmatched. Germline values: CDR1 MNHEY, CDR2 SMNVEV (reference sequence). The CDR3 sequence is CASRDRASEQYF. The CDR3 nucleotides read TGTGCCAGCCGGGACAGGGCTTCCGAGCAGTACTTC.

This rearrangement joins TRBV6-4 to TRBJ2-7, with a possible D match to TRBD2 (6 bases). Germline lookup yields CDR1 MRHNA and CDR2 SNTAGT. This CDR3 has 14 amino acids. Trimming cost V 3 bases and J 5 bases, with 14 bases left between them. CDR3 sequence reads: CASSDAEGYNEQYF. Written as DNA, the CDR3 is TGTGCCAGCAGTGATGCGGAGGGGTACAACGAGCAGTACTTC.

The J gene is TRBJ2-3, the V gene TRBV4-1; 8 nucleotides align to TRBD1. Germline values: CDR1 MGHRA, CDR2 YSYEKL. After removal of 3 bases from V and 7 bases from J, the junction contained 12 bases not matched to a gene. The CDR3 covers 16 residues. The CDR3 sequence: CASSQGTGTFTNTQYF. The DNA for the CDR3 is TGCGCCAGCAGCCAGGGGACAGGCACTTTTACAAATACGCAGTATTTT.

The chain employs TRBV6-5 and TRBJ1-1; 7 bases are shared with TRBD1. The CDR3 is made up of 13 amino acids. Germline CDR1 MNHEY, CDR2 SVGAGI. V shed 5 bases, J shed 1 base, and the junction held 1 base outside the gene matches. The CDR3 sequence is CASSNRGNTEAFF. CDR3 nucleotide sequence: TGTGCCAGCAGTAACAGGGGGAACACTGAAGCTTTCTTT.

The chain recombines TRBV7-9 with TRBJ2-7; 8 bases map to TRBD1. With 5 bases clipped from V and 3 bases from J, the junction kept 6 bases outside the gene matches. The CDR3 contains 14 residues. Germline CDR1 and CDR2: SEHNR and FQNEAQ (reference sequence). The CDR3 loop is CASSPGQEFYEQYF. CDR3 DNA sequence: TGTGCCAGCAGCCCGGGACAGGAGTTCTACGAGCAGTACTTC.

The J gene is TRBJ2-1, the V gene TRBV6-2 or TRBV6-3; 14 bases map to TRBD2. J was trimmed by 5 bases and V by 4 bases; bases with no gene match: 13. The CDR3 is 19 residues long. Germline V gene data show CDR1 as MNHEY and CDR2 as SVGEGT. DNA of the CDR3: TGTGCCAGCAGTTTCCCCCCGACTAGCGGGAGGGTCGAGGACAATGAGCAGTTCTTC. Translation: CASSFPPTSGRVEDNEQFF.

V and J are TRBV12-3 or TRBV12-4 and TRBJ2-5; weak D call: TRBD2 (5 bases). There are 11 residues in the CDR3. Between the trimmed V and J ends, which lost 6 bases and 5 bases, there was a span of 7 bases. CDR3 sequence: CASRSGETQYF. In nucleotides, the CDR3 is TGTGCCAGCAGGTCGGGGGAGACCCAGTACTTC.

This chain joins TRBV4-2 and TRBJ1-2; 7 bases are shared with TRBD1. CDR3 length equals 15 residues. V was pared by 1 base and J by 2 bases, with 4 bases of the junction left unmatched. Germline V gene data show CDR1 as LGHNA and CDR2 as YNFKEQ. CDR3 residues: CASSQVPDRNYGYTF. The DNA of the CDR3 is TGTGCCAGCAGCCAAGTCCCGGACAGGAACTATGGCTACACCTTC.

The chain uses TRBV18 and TRBJ2-5, with a possible D match to TRBD1 (5 bases). Germline V lookup: CDR1 KGHSH, CDR2 LQKENI. The CDR3 has 14 residues. The V gene lost 2 bases and the J gene lost 2 bases, with 9 bases spanning the gap. CDR3 in amino acids: CASSPRGNQETQYF. The CDR3 region has the DNA TGTGCCAGCTCACCAAGGGGAAATCAAGAGACCCAGTACTTC.

This clone was seen more than once but under ten times. In the same sample, other DNA sequences code for this CDR3. This rearrangement joins TRBV5-1 to TRBJ1-1, with TRBD1 matching over 9 bases. The germline V gene encodes CDR1 SGHRS and CDR2 YFSETQ. V shed 4 bases, J shed 0 bases, and the junction held 4 bases outside the gene matches. The CDR3 has 15 residues. CDR3: CASSLTGGLNTEAFF. The CDR3 DNA is TGCGCCAGCAGCCTAACAGGGGGCTTGAACACTGAAGCTTTCTTT. The whole variable domain, remainder taken from reference TRBV5-1 and TRBJ1-1, is KAGVTQTPRYLIKTRGQQVTLSCSPISGHRSVSWYQQTPGQGLQFLFEYFSETQRNKGNFPGRFSGRQFSNSRSEMNVSTLELGDSALYLCASSLTGGLNTEAFFGQGTRLTVV.

The rearrangement links TRBV7-3 to TRBJ2-1; the D gene is possibly TRBD1 (6 bases). CDR3 size: 15 residues. V shed 5 bases and J shed 11 bases, with 22 bases lying between them. CDR1 SGHTA and CDR2 FQGTGA come from the germline V gene. CDR3 in amino acids: CASSLGTSLSSQQFF. For the CDR3, the DNA is TGTGCCAGCAGCCTGGGGACAAGCCTATCCTCCCAGCAGTTCTTC.